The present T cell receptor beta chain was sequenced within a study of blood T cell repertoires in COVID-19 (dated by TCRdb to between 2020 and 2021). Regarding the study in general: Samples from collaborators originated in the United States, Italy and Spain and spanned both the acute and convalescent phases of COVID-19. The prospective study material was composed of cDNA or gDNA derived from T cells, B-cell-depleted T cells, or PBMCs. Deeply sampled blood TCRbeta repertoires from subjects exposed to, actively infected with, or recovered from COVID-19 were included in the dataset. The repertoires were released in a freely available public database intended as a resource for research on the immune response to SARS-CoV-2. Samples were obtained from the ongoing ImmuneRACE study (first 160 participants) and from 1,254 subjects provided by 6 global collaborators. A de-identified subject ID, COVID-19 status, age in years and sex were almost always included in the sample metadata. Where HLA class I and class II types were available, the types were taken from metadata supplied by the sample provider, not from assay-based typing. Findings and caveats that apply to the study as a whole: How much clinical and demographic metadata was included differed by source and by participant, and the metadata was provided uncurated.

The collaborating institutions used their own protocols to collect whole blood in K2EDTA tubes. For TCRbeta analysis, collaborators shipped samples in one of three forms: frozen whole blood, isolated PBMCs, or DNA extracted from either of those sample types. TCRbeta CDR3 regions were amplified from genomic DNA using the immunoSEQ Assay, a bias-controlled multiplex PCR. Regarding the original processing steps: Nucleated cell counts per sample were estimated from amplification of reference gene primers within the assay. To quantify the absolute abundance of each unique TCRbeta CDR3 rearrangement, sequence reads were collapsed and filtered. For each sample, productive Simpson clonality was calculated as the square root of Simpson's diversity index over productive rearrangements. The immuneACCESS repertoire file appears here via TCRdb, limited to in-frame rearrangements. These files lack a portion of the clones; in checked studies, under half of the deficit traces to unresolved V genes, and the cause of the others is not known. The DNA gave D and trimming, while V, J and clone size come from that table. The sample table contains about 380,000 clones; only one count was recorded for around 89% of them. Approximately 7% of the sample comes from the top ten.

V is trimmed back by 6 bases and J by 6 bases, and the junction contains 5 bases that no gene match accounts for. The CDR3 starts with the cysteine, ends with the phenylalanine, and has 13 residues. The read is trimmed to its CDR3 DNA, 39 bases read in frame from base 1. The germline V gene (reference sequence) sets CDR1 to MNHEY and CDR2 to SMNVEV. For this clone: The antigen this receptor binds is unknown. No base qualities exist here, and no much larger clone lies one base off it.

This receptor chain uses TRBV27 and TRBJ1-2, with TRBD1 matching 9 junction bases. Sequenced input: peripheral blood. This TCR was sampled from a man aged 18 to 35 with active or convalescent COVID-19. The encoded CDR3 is CASSTGGGNGYTF. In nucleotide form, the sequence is TGTGCCAGCAGCACAGGGGGCGGGAATGGCTACACCTTC.